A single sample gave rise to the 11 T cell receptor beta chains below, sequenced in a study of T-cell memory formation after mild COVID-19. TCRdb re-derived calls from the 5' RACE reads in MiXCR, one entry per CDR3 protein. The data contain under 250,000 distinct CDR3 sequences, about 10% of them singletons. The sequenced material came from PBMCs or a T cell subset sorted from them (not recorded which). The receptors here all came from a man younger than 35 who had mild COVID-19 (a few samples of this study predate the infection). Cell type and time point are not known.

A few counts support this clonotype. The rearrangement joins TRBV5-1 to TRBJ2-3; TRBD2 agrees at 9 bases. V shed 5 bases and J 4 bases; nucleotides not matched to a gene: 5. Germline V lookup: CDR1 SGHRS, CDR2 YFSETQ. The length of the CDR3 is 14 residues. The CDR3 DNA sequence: TGCGCCAGCAGGTCTACTAGCGGGCCAGATACGCAGTATTTT. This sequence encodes CASRSTSGPDTQYF. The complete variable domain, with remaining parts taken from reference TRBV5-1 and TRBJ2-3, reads KAGVTQTPRYLIKTRGQQVTLSCSPISGHRSVSWYQQTPGQGLQFLFEYFSETQRNKGNFPGRFSGRQFSNSRSEMNVSTLELGDSALYLCASRSTSGPDTQYFGPGTRLTVL.

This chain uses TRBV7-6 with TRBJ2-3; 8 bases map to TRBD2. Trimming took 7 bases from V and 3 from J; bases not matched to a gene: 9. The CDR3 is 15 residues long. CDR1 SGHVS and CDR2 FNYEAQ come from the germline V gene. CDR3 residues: CASTVGGGLTDTQYF. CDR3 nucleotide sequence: TGTGCCAGCACCGTCGGGGGGGGGCTAACAGATACGCAGTATTTT. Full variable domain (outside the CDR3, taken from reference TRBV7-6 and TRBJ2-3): GAGVSQSPRYKVTKRGQDVALRCDPISGHVSLYWYRQALGQGPEFLTYFNYEAQQDKSGLPNDRFSAERPEGSISTLTIQRTEQRDSAMYRCASTVGGGLTDTQYFGPGTRLTVL.

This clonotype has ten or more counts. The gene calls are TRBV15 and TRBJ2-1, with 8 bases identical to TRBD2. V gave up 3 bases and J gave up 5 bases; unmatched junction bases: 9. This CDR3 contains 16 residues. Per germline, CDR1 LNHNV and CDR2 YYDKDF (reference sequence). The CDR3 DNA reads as TGTGCCACCAGCAGGGCCCGGGGGGGGTCGGACAATGAGCAGTTCTTC. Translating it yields CATSRARGGSDNEQFF.

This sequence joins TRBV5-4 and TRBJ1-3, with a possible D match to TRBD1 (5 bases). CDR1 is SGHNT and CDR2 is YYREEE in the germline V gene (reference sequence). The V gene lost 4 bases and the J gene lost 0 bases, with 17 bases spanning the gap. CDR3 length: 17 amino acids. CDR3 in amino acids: CASSRGAQLFSGNTIYF. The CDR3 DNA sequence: TGTGCCAGCAGCAGGGGCGCCCAGCTCTTCTCTGGAAACACCATATATTTT.

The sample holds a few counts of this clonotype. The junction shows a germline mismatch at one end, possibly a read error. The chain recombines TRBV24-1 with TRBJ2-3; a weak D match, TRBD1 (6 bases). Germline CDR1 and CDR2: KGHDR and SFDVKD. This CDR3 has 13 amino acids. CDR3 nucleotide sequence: TGTGCCACCAGTCGATTGGGGGCAGATCCGCAGTATTTT. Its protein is CATSRLGADPQYF.

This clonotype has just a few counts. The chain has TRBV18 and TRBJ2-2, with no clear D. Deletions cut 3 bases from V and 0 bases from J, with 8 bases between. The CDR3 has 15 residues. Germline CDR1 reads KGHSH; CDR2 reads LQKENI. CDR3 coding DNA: TGTGCCAGCTCACCCAGGATCTCGAACACCGGGGAGCTGTTTTTT. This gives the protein CASSPRISNTGELFF. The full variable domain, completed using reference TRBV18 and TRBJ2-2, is NAGVMQNPRHLVRRRGQEARLRCSPMKGHSHVYWYRQLPEEGLKFMVYLQKENIIDESGMPKERFSAEFPKEGPSILRIQQVVRGDSAAYFCASSPRISNTGELFFGEGSRLTVL.

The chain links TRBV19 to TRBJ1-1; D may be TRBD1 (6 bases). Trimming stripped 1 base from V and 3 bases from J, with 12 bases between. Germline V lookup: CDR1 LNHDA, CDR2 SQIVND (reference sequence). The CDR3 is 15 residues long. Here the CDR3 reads CASSIGGARDTEAFF. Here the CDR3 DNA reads TGTGCCAGTAGTATAGGGGGGGCGCGGGACACTGAAGCTTTCTTT.

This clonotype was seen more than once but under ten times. The CDR3 nucleotides are TGTGCCAGCAGCCAAGTCATCCGGGTGGGCGGGGAGCTGTTTTTT. This translates into CASSQVIRVGGELFF. This chain joins TRBV4-2 and TRBJ2-2; D gene ambiguous. This CDR3 spans 15 amino acids. The V and J ends lost 1 base and 7 bases respectively, with 13 bases between them. Germline-derived CDR1 and CDR2 are LGHNA and YNFKEQ.

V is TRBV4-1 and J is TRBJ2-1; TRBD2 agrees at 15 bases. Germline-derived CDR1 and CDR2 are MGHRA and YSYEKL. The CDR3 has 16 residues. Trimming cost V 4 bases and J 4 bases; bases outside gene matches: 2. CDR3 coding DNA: TGCGCCAGCAGCCCCGGGACTAGCGGGAGGTACAATGAGCAGTTCTTC. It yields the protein CASSPGTSGRYNEQFF.

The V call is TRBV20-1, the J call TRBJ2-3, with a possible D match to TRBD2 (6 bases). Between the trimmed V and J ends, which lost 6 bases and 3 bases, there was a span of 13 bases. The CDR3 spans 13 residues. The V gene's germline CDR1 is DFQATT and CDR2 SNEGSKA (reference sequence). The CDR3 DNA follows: TGCAGTGCCCGGGGGTATTTTACAGATACGCAGTATTTT. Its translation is CSARGYFTDTQYF.

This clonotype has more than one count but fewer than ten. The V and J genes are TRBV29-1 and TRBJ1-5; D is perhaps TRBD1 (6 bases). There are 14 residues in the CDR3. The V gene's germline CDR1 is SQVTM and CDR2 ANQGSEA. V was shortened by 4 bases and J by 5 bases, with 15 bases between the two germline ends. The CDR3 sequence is CSVAETGKDQPQHF. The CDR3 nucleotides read TGCAGCGTTGCTGAGACAGGAAAAGATCAGCCCCAGCATTTT. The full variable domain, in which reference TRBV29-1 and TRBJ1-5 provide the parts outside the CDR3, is SAVISQKPSRDICQRGTSLTIQCQVDSQVTMMFWYRQQPGQSLTLIATANQGSEATYESGFVIDKFPISRPNLTFSTLTVSNMSPEDSSIYLCSVAETGKDQPQHFGDGTRLSIL.